This T cell receptor beta chain was found in a study of cytomegalovirus exposure and HLA in healthy donors. The CDR3 sequence is 19 residues long. The V gene's germline CDR1 is SGHTA and CDR2 FQGNSA. V was pared by 1 base and J by 6 bases, with 18 bases of the junction left unmatched. 13 Jbeta primers and 60 Vbeta primers were used for the PCR. Only in-frame clones appear in the TCRdb table, and some are missing; sequencing was by immunoSEQ multiplex PCR. The sample has some 150,000 clones; about 74% are singletons. Sequencing was carried out using PBMCs. The chain couples TRBV7-2 to TRBJ2-3; 8 nucleotides align to TRBD2. This receptor was obtained from a woman in her forties or fifties in good health and CMV-seronegative. The CDR3 loop reads CASSLVFSTGGGIRDTQYF. The CDR3 region has the DNA TGTGCCAGCAGCTTAGTGTTTAGTACGGGGGGGGGCATAAGGGATACGCAGTATTTT.